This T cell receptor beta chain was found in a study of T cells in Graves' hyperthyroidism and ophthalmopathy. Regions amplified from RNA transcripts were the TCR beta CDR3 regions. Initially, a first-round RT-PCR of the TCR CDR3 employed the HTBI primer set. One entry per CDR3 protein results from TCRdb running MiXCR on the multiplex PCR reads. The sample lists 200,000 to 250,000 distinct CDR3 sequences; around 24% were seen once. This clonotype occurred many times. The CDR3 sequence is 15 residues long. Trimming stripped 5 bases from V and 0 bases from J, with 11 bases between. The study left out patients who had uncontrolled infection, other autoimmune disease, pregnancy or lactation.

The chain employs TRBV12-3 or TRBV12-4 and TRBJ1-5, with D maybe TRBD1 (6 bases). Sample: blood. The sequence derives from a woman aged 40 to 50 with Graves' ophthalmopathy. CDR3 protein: CASSADSDSNQPQHF. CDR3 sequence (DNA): TGTGCCAGCAGTGCGGACAGCGATAGCAATCAGCCCCAGCATTTT.